Sequencing of this T cell receptor (beta chain) was carried out in a study of STAT5B mutations in CD4+ large granular lymphocyte leukemia. The table came from immunoSEQ multiplex PCR; TCRdb's copy has only in-frame clones and leaves some out. Counted here are more than 30,000 clones, 79% occurring once; the ten biggest clones make up 2.1%. Study outcomes and limitations: About 24% of private leukemic clonotypes occurred rarely in other patients' non-leukemic repertoires.

Concerning this clone itself: Its antigen is unknown.

Control samples were healthy donors' buffy coats. There are 13 residues in the CDR3. Germline V CDR1 and CDR2: SGHNT, YYREEE (reference sequence). V was pared by 1 base and J by 6 bases, with 11 bases between. Sequences were obtained from CD4+ T cells from blood buffy coats. V usage is TRBV5-4 and J usage is TRBJ2-7, with a possible D match to TRBD1 (6 bases). The origin of this receptor is a human donor in good health. The chain's CDR3 is CASSLRPGAEQYF. CDR3 bases: TGTGCCAGCAGCTTGAGGCCAGGGGCCGAGCAGTACTTC.